These 27 T cell receptor beta chains were sequenced from one sample in a study of glioma-infiltrating T cells. The iRepertoire nested amplicon-rescue multiplex PCR amplified TCR alpha and beta CDR3s from RNA. TCRdb called the multiplex PCR reads again in MiXCR, with one record for every CDR3 protein. The sample has 300,000 to 450,000 distinct CDR3 sequences, 41% seen once; the top ten hold about 12%. Material for sequencing was glioma tissue, nonneoplastic brain tissue, or PBMCs (not recorded which). All receptors come from a human donor with low-grade glioma or glioblastoma, undergoing nonglioma brain surgery, or in good health (not recorded which).

A note on this clonotype: This may stem from a read error, because a much larger clone lies one nucleotide away. The genes are TRBV6-6 and TRBJ1-5; D remains ambiguous. The CDR3 extends over 16 amino acids. The germline V gene encodes CDR1 MNHNY and CDR2 SVGAGI (reference sequence). The CDR3 is CASSYGGSLSNQLQHF. The CDR3 DNA follows: TGTGCCAGCAGTTACGGAGGATCCCTTAGCAATCAGCTCCAGCATTTT.

In the case of this clonotype: A read error may explain this, as a much larger clone is one base away. It is likely a read error, because the conserved phenylalanine at the end of the CDR3 is missing. The chain has TRBV6-1 and TRBJ2-1; possibly TRBD2 for D (5 bases). CDR1 is MNHNS and CDR2 is SASEGT in the germline V gene. CDR3 length: 17 amino acids. V was trimmed by 7 bases and J by 0 bases, leaving 19 bases between them. The CDR3 is CASKEDEGLSSYNEQFL. DNA of the CDR3: TGTGCCAGCAAGGAGGACGAAGGCCTTAGCTCCTACAATGAGCAGTTCTTA.

This clonotype was detected many times. The chain links TRBV6-5 to TRBJ2-1; 8 bases map to TRBD2. Trimming cost V 2 bases and J 10 bases; bases outside gene matches: 7. Germline V gene lookup returns CDR1 MNHEY and CDR2 SVGAGI. The CDR3 has 14 residues. The CDR3 sequence: CASSYMLAGLEQFF. The DNA for the CDR3 is TGTGCCAGCAGTTACATGTTAGCGGGGCTCGAGCAGTTCTTC.

The CDR3 nucleotides read TGTGCCAGCAGCCTTATTACGGACAGGGCCCTCGGGAAACTGTTTTTT. Its protein product is CASSLITDRALGKLFF. V gene TRBV7-9 combines with J gene TRBJ1-4; 8 nucleotides match TRBD1. The germline V gene has CDR1 SEHNR and CDR2 FQNEAQ (reference sequence). This CDR3 has 16 residues. V lost 5 bases to trimming and J lost 11 bases; unmatched junction nucleotides: 16.

About this clonotype: A read error is possible here, since a much larger clone lies one base away. Written as DNA, the CDR3 is TGTGCCAGCAGCCGATCCCCCCAGGGTCAGGAGCAGTTCTTC. Translation: CASSRSPQGQEQFF. The chain joins TRBV6-2 or TRBV6-3 to TRBJ2-1, with TRBD1 as a possible D gene (5 bases). CDR3 length: 14 residues. The ends were cut back, 6 bases at V and 10 bases at J, with 19 bases in the middle. CDR1 and CDR2 (germline): MNHEY, SVGEGT.

The chain combines TRBV20-1 with TRBJ1-6, with D perhaps TRBD1 (6 bases). In germline, CDR1 is DFQATT, CDR2 SNEGSKA (reference sequence). This CDR3 comprises 16 residues. The ends were cut back, 3 bases at V and 7 bases at J, with 19 bases in the middle. The CDR3 coding sequence is TGCAGTGCTAGGGGCCTGGACAGAGGGGTCAATTCACCCCTCCACTTT. This encodes CSARGLDRGVNSPLHF.

The chain is built from TRBV5-1 and TRBJ1-1; D is ambiguous. V shed 4 bases and J shed 3 bases, with 13 bases lying between them. Germline loops: CDR1 SGHRS, CDR2 YFSETQ. The CDR3 extends over 14 amino acids. CDR3 DNA: TGCGCCAGCAGCCCATCTGGGTATTACACTGAAGCTTTCTTT. Residues: CASSPSGYYTEAFF.

Points on this clonotype: The CDR3 does not end in the conserved phenylalanine or tryptophan, so this is likely a read error. The CDR3, as DNA: TGTGCCAGCAGTTACTCCCGGGACAGAAACACTGAAGCTTTCCTT. Amino acids: CASSYSRDRNTEAFL. The chain recombines TRBV27 with TRBJ1-1, with 7 bases aligning to TRBD1. V lost 4 bases, J lost 2 bases, and 7 bases stayed unmatched. Germline-derived CDR1 and CDR2 are MNHEY and SMNVEV (reference sequence). This CDR3 comprises 15 residues.

Note on this clonotype: Since a much larger clone is just one base distant, this may be a read error. The gene calls are TRBV6-1 and TRBJ2-3, with D unresolved. V was shortened by 4 bases and J by 2 bases, with 10 bases between the two germline ends. CDR1 is MNHNS and CDR2 is SASEGT in the germline V gene. This CDR3 is built from 14 residues. Here the CDR3 reads CASSVDPFTDTQYF. The CDR3 DNA is TGTGCCAGCAGTGTGGACCCATTCACAGATACGCAGTATTTT.

This clonotype was found many times. The rearrangement uses TRBV6-6 and TRBJ2-7; TRBD1 is a possible D gene (5 bases). CDR3 length equals 14 residues. CDR1 and CDR2 from the germline V gene are MNHNY and SVGAGI (reference sequence). V lost 2 bases and J 3 bases, leaving 11 bases between the germline ends. The CDR3 loop is CASSYLTTDYEQYF. CDR3 DNA sequence: TGTGCCAGCAGTTACCTTACGACAGACTACGAGCAGTACTTC.

This rearrangement joins TRBV2 to TRBJ2-1, with a possible D match to TRBD1 (6 bases). Germline lookup yields CDR1 SNHLY and CDR2 FYNNEI. V lost 4 bases and J 2 bases, leaving 12 bases between the germline ends. This CDR3 has 15 amino acids. CDR3 bases: TGTGCCAGCAGTGTCAGGGGACCAACCTACAATGAGCAGTTCTTC. Protein sequence: CASSVRGPTYNEQFF.

As concerns this clonotype: A read error may account for a junction end that differs from germline. The chain employs TRBV6-1 and TRBJ2-5, with TRBD2 as a possible D gene (5 bases). The CDR3 contains 15 residues. The germline V gene encodes CDR1 MNHNS and CDR2 SASEGT. CDR3 nucleotide sequence: TGTGCCATCAGTCGGGATTTTGCCAGACAAGAGACCCAGTACTTC. Protein sequence: CAISRDFARQETQYF.

Concerning this clonotype: At one of its ends the junction is not consistent with the germline gene, which may arise from a read error. V usage is TRBV7-2 and J usage is TRBJ2-1; 12 bases agree with TRBD2. The CDR3 length is 17 residues. Germline V lookup: CDR1 SGHTA, CDR2 FQGNSA. The CDR3 DNA sequence: TGTGCCAGCAGCTTAGGACTAGCGGGAGTCACCTACGATGAGCAGTTCTTC. It translates to CASSLGLAGVTYDEQFF. Supplemented by reference TRBV7-2 and TRBJ2-1, the full variable domain reads GAGVSQSPSNKVTEKGKDVELRCDPISGHTALYWYRQSLGQGLEFLIYFQGNSAPDKSGLPSDRFSAERTGGSVSTLTIQRTQQEDSAVYLCASSLGLAGVTYDEQFFGPGTRLTVL.

This clonotype was found once. Since a much larger clone is just one base distant, this may be a read error. This sequence joins TRBV28 and TRBJ2-7, with 11 bases lining up with TRBD2. CDR1 MDHEN and CDR2 SYDVKM come from the germline V gene. This CDR3 has 15 amino acids. CDR3 nucleotide sequence: TGTGCCAGCAGCAAGACTAGCGGGAAGGTCTACGAGCTGTACTTC. Encoded protein: CASSKTSGKVYELYF.

This clonotype has just a few counts. The J gene is TRBJ1-2, the V gene TRBV7-2, with D possibly matching TRBD1 (5 bases). Per germline, CDR1 SGHTA and CDR2 FQGNSA. This CDR3 is 16 amino acids long. Trimming shortened V by 3 bases and J by 3 bases, and 17 bases separated the two germline ends. CDR3 nucleotides: TGTGCCAGCAGCTTTAGGCAGGGCCAGACGGACTATGGCTACACCTTC. This codes for CASSFRQGQTDYGYTF.

Regarding this clonotype: Being one base from a much bigger clone, this may be a read error. V is TRBV6-1 and J is TRBJ1-5; D unclear. Trimming shortened V by 7 bases and J by 6 bases, and 16 bases separated the two germline ends. Germline assignment: CDR1 MNHNS and CDR2 SASEGT. The CDR3 spans 14 residues. CDR3 sequence reads: CASNPGGWGQPQHF. The CDR3 DNA follows: TGTGCCAGCAACCCCGGCGGGTGGGGTCAGCCCCAGCATTTT.

This clonotype came up a few times. This chain links TRBV7-9 with TRBJ1-2, with 11 bases lining up with TRBD1. The CDR3 extends over 15 amino acids. The trim removed 6 bases at V and 8 bases at J, leaving 11 bases unmatched. The V gene's germline CDR1 is SEHNR and CDR2 FQNEAQ (reference sequence). CDR3 sequence (DNA): TGTGCCAGCAGTCCAAGGACAGGGGGCTCGCACGGCTACACCTTC. It translates to CASSPRTGGSHGYTF.

V usage is TRBV7-2 and J usage is TRBJ2-3; D might be TRBD1 (6 bases). The end of the DNA fits TRBJ1-5 better, so the J call may be wrong. CDR3 size: 17 residues. The germline CDR1 and CDR2 sequences are SGHTA and FQGNSA. The CDR3 DNA reads as TGTGCCAGCAGCTTAGGTGTTAGCGGGGGCAGCACAGATACGCAGCATTTT. This codes for CASSLGVSGGSTDTQHF.

This clonotype was picked up a small number of times. DNA for the CDR3: TGTGCCAGCAGCTCCACCGGGACAGTTAATGAAAAACTGTTTTTT. Translation gives CASSSTGTVNEKLFF. The rearrangement uses TRBV7-9 and TRBJ1-4, with TRBD1 matching over 7 bases. V gave up 4 bases and J gave up 4 bases; unmatched junction bases: 6. There are 15 residues in the CDR3. Germline V gene lookup returns CDR1 SEHNR and CDR2 FQNEAQ (reference sequence).

This clonotype came up many times. The CDR3 protein is CASSSQNTEAFF. The CDR3 coding sequence is TGTGCCAGCAGTTCACAGAACACTGAAGCTTTCTTT. The chain is built from TRBV28 and TRBJ1-1; D remains ambiguous. Per the germline V gene, CDR1 is MDHEN and CDR2 is SYDVKM. The CDR3 contains 12 residues. V was trimmed by 4 bases and J by 1 base, leaving 4 bases between them. The complete variable domain, with remaining parts taken from reference TRBV28 and TRBJ1-1, reads DVKVTQSSRYLVKRTGEKVFLECVQDMDHENMFWYRQDPGLGLRLIYFSYDVKMKEKGDIPEGYSVSREKKERFSLILESASTNQTSMYLCASSSQNTEAFFGQGTRLTVV.

The chain has TRBV4-1 and TRBJ2-3; TRBD2 aligns across 8 bases. The germline V gene encodes CDR1 MGHRA and CDR2 YSYEKL. Losses at the gene ends were 0 bases for V and 1 base for J; bases not matched to a gene: 9. This CDR3 has 18 amino acids. CDR3 sequence: CASSQDVRAGGGTDTQYF. CDR3 nucleotides: TGCGCCAGCAGCCAAGATGTTCGGGCGGGAGGTGGCACAGATACGCAGTATTTT.

The gene calls are TRBV6-6 and TRBJ2-1; the match to TRBD1 covers 7 bases. Germline lookup yields CDR1 MNHNY and CDR2 SVGAGI (reference sequence). This CDR3 region has 15 residues. J was trimmed by 10 bases and V by 0 bases; bases with no gene match: 9. CDR3 in DNA: TGTGCCAGCAGTTACTCCCGGACAGGTACCTACGAGCAGTTCTTC. Protein product: CASSYSRTGTYEQFF.

This sequence joins TRBV20-1 and TRBJ2-7; 9 nucleotides agree with TRBD2. Germline assignment: CDR1 DFQATT and CDR2 SNEGSKA (reference sequence). V shed 1 base and J 6 bases; nucleotides not matched to a gene: 7. The CDR3 consists of 14 residues. In nucleotides, the CDR3 is TGCAGTGCTAGAGGGGTAGCGGGAGATTCCGAGCAGTACTTC. This encodes CSARGVAGDSEQYF.

In regard to this clonotype: This likely comes from a read error, as the CDR3 has no conserved phenylalanine or tryptophan at its end. This chain uses TRBV10-3 with TRBJ1-1; maybe TRBD1 (5 bases). Trimming left V 4 bases short and J 3 bases short, with 12 bases between. CDR3 length: 14 amino acids. Germline V gives CDR1 ENHRY, CDR2 SYGVKD. The CDR3 reads CAISGPGFDTEAFS. As DNA, the CDR3 is TGTGCCATCAGTGGACCAGGGTTTGACACTGAAGCTTTCTCT.

The chain employs TRBV30 and TRBJ2-3; perhaps TRBD2 as D (6 bases). The CDR3 covers 13 residues. Germline CDR1 GTSNPN, CDR2 SVGIG (reference sequence). V was clipped by 2 bases and J by 3 bases, with 9 bases between them. The CDR3 coding sequence is TGTGCCTGGAGTTGGAGGGAAACAGATACGCAGTATTTT. Translated, it gives CAWSWRETDTQYF.

The rearrangement uses TRBV7-6 and TRBJ1-1, with D perhaps TRBD1 (5 bases). The V gene lost 0 bases and the J gene lost 1 base, with 12 bases spanning the gap. The CDR3 consists of 16 residues. Per the germline V gene, CDR1 is SGHVS and CDR2 is FNYEAQ. The CDR3 sequence is CASSLAGGAPNTEAFF. Here the CDR3 DNA reads TGTGCCAGCAGCTTAGCGGGAGGGGCTCCGAACACTGAAGCTTTCTTT.

The CDR3 DNA sequence: TGCGCCAGCAGCCAAGAGCTCTCGAGGGGTCAGTACTTC. This translates into CASSQELSRGQYF. The J gene is TRBJ2-7, the V gene TRBV4-1, with D possibly called TRBD1 or TRBD2 (5 bases each). CDR1 MGHRA and CDR2 YSYEKL come from the germline V gene. The CDR3 is 13 residues long. V was shortened by 0 bases and J by 10 bases, with 13 bases between the two germline ends.